This T cell receptor (beta chain) comes out of a study of T cell responses to AZD1222 COVID-19 vaccine. With 5 bases removed from V and 6 bases from J, the gap between germline ends came to 16 bases. The length of the CDR3 is 14 residues. Germline assignment: CDR1 SGHAT and CDR2 FQDESV (reference sequence). Measured with immunoSEQ multiplex PCR; TCRdb has only the in-frame clones, and not every one. The repertoire holds 140,000 to 150,000 clones, about 90% seen once, with 6.5% to 8% in the top ten. The sequence came from an adult who received the MenACWY meningococcal vaccine as a control. The input for sequencing was peripheral blood, taken 28 days after the second dose of the MenACWY control vaccine. This chain links TRBV11-1 with TRBJ2-5; the D call may be TRBD1 or TRBD2 (5 bases each). The CDR3: CASSPGAEPKTQYF. The CDR3 nucleotides are TGTGCCAGCAGCCCCGGGGCAGAACCGAAGACCCAGTACTTC. The entire variable domain, with the rest obtained from reference TRBV11-1 and TRBJ2-5, is as follows: EAEVAQSPRYKITEKSQAVAFWCDPISGHATLYWYRQILGQGPELLVQFQDESVVDDSQLPKDRFSAERLKGVDSTLKIQPAELGDSAMYLCASSPGAEPKTQYFGPGTRLLVL.